The 31 T cell receptor beta chains presented below share a single source sample, sequenced in a study of T cell changes during pregnancy in multiple sclerosis. Clones were read by immunoSEQ multiplex PCR, and TCRdb kept only the in-frame ones, dropping some. This sample carries about 110,000 clones, roughly nine tenths of them seen once, and the ten largest clones take less than 4.5%. Material: peripheral blood, obtained after pregnancy. The origin of the receptors is a female donor with multiple sclerosis, enrolled in a pregnancy study.

Comments on this clone: The sample contains more than one DNA sequence encoding this CDR3. This chain links TRBV5-1 with TRBJ2-3, with 11 bases aligning to TRBD2. V was pared by 5 bases and J by 3 bases, with 2 bases of the junction left unmatched. This CDR3 has 14 residues. Germline V CDR1 and CDR2: SGHRS, YFSETQ. As DNA, the CDR3 is TGCGCCAGCAGTTTAGCGGGGGGGACAGATACGCAGTATTTT. Translation gives CASSLAGGTDTQYF.

This clone appeared once. At one of its ends the junction is not consistent with the germline gene, which may arise from a read error. The V gene is TRBV6-1, the J gene TRBJ2-3, with 8 bases lining up with TRBD1. Germline V gene sequence: CDR1 MNHNS, CDR2 SASEGT. The CDR3 runs to 14 residues. This CDR3 is CASSDGQGTDTQYF. The DNA of the CDR3 is TGTGCCAGCAGTGACGGACAGGGCACGGATACGCAGTATTTT.

Here the CDR3 DNA reads TGTGCCAGCAGCCAGAGCGGGGGGCCCAACAATGAGCAGTTCTTC. This codes for CASSQSGGPNNEQFF. This chain joins TRBV6-1 and TRBJ2-1; 9 nucleotides line up with TRBD2. The CDR3 length is 15 residues. V lost 6 bases to trimming and J lost 5 bases; unmatched junction nucleotides: 8. Germline lookup yields CDR1 MNHNS and CDR2 SASEGT.

The chain couples TRBV6-1 to TRBJ1-4; D remains unclear. The CDR3 has 15 residues. Germline V gene sequence: CDR1 MNHNS, CDR2 SASEGT. The ends were cut back, 3 bases at V and 5 bases at J, with 13 bases in the middle. The CDR3 coding sequence is TGTGCCAGCAGTGACACGGGGTTGAGAAATGAAAAACTGTTTTTT. Translating gives CASSDTGLRNEKLFF.

The table lists this clone with a count of one. The rearrangement uses TRBV7-8 and TRBJ2-7, with 8 bases identical to TRBD1. Trimming at V came to 4 bases and at J to 5 bases, leaving 4 bases not matched to a gene. The CDR3 sequence is 13 residues long. Germline lookup yields CDR1 SGHVS and CDR2 FQNEAQ. CDR3 sequence (DNA): TGTGCCAGCAGCTCGAGGACAGGGAACGAGCAGTACTTC. This gives the protein CASSSRTGNEQYF.

The V gene is TRBV29-1, the J gene TRBJ1-2; possibly TRBD1 for D (5 bases). The CDR3 extends over 14 amino acids. Germline V gene sequence: CDR1 SQVTM, CDR2 ANQGSEA. Trimming shortened V by 4 bases and J by 0 bases, and 12 bases separated the two germline ends. CDR3 sequence: CSVVGGDTNYGYTF. In nucleotides, the CDR3 is TGCAGCGTTGTTGGAGGGGATACTAACTATGGCTACACCTTC. The full variable domain, in which reference TRBV29-1 and TRBJ1-2 provide the parts outside the CDR3, is SAVISQKPSRDICQRGTSLTIQCQVDSQVTMMFWYRQQPGQSLTLIATANQGSEATYESGFVIDKFPISRPNLTFSTLTVSNMSPEDSSIYLCSVVGGDTNYGYTFGSGTRLTVV.

The chain uses TRBV18 and TRBJ1-5; D gene uncertain. CDR3 length equals 18 residues. Germline CDR1 is KGHSH and CDR2 is LQKENI. Deletions cut 4 bases from V and 4 bases from J, with 23 bases between. The CDR3 reads CASSRSPDGSGKNQPQHF. In nucleotides, the CDR3 is TGTGCCAGCTCACGATCCCCCGACGGGTCCGGAAAGAATCAGCCCCAGCATTTT. The full variable domain, in which reference TRBV18 and TRBJ1-5 provide the parts outside the CDR3, is NAGVMQNPRHLVRRRGQEARLRCSPMKGHSHVYWYRQLPEEGLKFMVYLQKENIIDESGMPKERFSAEFPKEGPSILRIQQVVRGDSAAYFCASSRSPDGSGKNQPQHFGDGTRLSIL.

The chain combines TRBV19 with TRBJ2-3; D perhaps matches TRBD1 (5 bases). Germline-derived CDR1 and CDR2 are LNHDA and SQIVND (reference sequence). This CDR3 comprises 15 residues. The V gene lost 5 bases and the J gene lost 3 bases, with 15 bases spanning the gap. The CDR3 sequence is CASSPVQGLTDTQYF. In DNA, the CDR3 is TGTGCCAGTAGTCCTGTCCAGGGTTTGACAGATACGCAGTATTTT.

This clone was seen a single time. This chain's CDR3 is CASSDSIRSTGELFF. DNA of the CDR3: TGTGCCAGCAGTGACTCGATTAGAAGCACCGGGGAGCTGTTTTTT. The V call is TRBV6-4, the J call TRBJ2-2; no clear D gene. CDR1 MRHNA and CDR2 SNTAGT come from the germline V gene. The CDR3 is 15 amino acids. Trimming took 0 bases from V and 4 from J, leaving 9 bases between them.

The chain combines TRBV9 with TRBJ2-1; 7 positions match TRBD2. The CDR3 contains 17 residues. The germline V gene has CDR1 SGDLS and CDR2 YYNGEE. Unmatched junction bases numbered 12, after V lost 4 bases and J lost 2 bases. The CDR3 region is CASSPWAEAGAYNEQFF. CDR3 bases: TGTGCCAGCAGCCCCTGGGCGGAGGCGGGGGCCTACAATGAGCAGTTCTTC.

This chain uses TRBV7-2 with TRBJ1-2, with 7 bases identical to TRBD1. From germline, CDR1 is SGHTA and CDR2 FQGNSA. There are 13 residues in the CDR3. Trimming took 4 bases from V and 2 from J; bases not matched to a gene: 1. The CDR3 coding sequence is TGTGCCAGCAGCTCGACAGGGAACTATGGCTACACCTTC. Translated, it gives CASSSTGNYGYTF.

The chain uses TRBV11-2 and TRBJ1-6, with D hard to call. V was pared by 4 bases and J by 3 bases, with 10 bases between. This CDR3 has 15 residues. Per the germline V gene, CDR1 is SGHAT and CDR2 is FQNNGV. CDR3 sequence reads: CASSSAASYNSPLHF. CDR3 coding DNA: TGTGCCAGCAGCTCAGCGGCGAGCTATAATTCACCCCTCCACTTT.

The chain uses TRBV29-1 and TRBJ2-1; a weak D match, TRBD2 (5 bases). Between the trimmed V and J ends, which lost 4 bases and 1 base, there was a span of 14 bases. The CDR3 is made up of 15 amino acids. The germline gives CDR1 SQVTM, CDR2 ANQGSEA. The CDR3 DNA reads TGCAGCGTTGTAACTAGTCAGGAATCCTACAATGAGCAGTTCTTC. Amino acids: CSVVTSQESYNEQFF.

The chain links TRBV6-6 to TRBJ2-1; 9 nucleotides align to TRBD2. Germline trimming cut 6 bases from V and 0 bases from J; bases unmatched to any gene: 3. The germline CDR1 and CDR2 sequences are MNHNY and SVGAGI (reference sequence). The CDR3 runs to 15 residues. The CDR3 bases are TGTGCCAGCAGCGCGGGGGGGTCCTCCTACAATGAGCAGTTCTTC. This translates into CASSAGGSSYNEQFF.

The chain links TRBV4-1 to TRBJ1-4, with D uncertain. V dropped 6 bases and J dropped 10 bases, with 12 bases sitting between them. The CDR3 sequence is 12 residues long. From germline, CDR1 is MGHRA and CDR2 YSYEKL. DNA of the CDR3: TGCGCCAGCAGAGAAGCTGCCGGAAAACTGTTTTTT. Its translation: CASREAAGKLFF.

V gene TRBV7-9 combines with J gene TRBJ2-5; 11 nucleotides align to TRBD1. From germline, CDR1 is SEHNR and CDR2 FQNEAQ (reference sequence). Trimming took 5 bases from V and 4 from J; bases not matched to a gene: 6. This CDR3 has 15 residues. The CDR3 spells CASSVGQGVGETQYF. The CDR3 nucleotides are TGTGCCAGCAGCGTGGGACAGGGGGTTGGAGAGACCCAGTACTTC.

The rearrangement links TRBV6-6 to TRBJ2-1; TRBD1 agrees at 7 bases. J lost 4 bases, V lost 6 bases, and 9 bases had no gene match. The CDR3 has 15 amino acids. Germline CDR1 is MNHNY and CDR2 is SVGAGI (reference sequence). The CDR3 sequence: CASSTRDSVYNEQFF. The CDR3 nucleotides read TGTGCCAGCAGCACTAGGGACAGCGTTTACAATGAGCAGTTCTTC.

In this sample, this clone turned up a few times. V usage is TRBV28 and J usage is TRBJ1-2; unclear D gene. Per germline, CDR1 MDHEN and CDR2 SYDVKM. V lost 2 bases and J lost 1, with 8 bases in between. CDR3 length equals 14 residues. The CDR3 DNA reads TGTGCCAGCAGTTTAATGGCAGATAACTATGGCTACACCTTC. It translates to CASSLMADNYGYTF.

The chain has TRBV9 and TRBJ2-3, with TRBD2 as a possible D gene (5 bases). Trimming shortened V by 0 bases and J by 6 bases, and 17 bases separated the two germline ends. The CDR3 is 16 residues long. Germline CDR1 reads SGDLS; CDR2 reads YYNGEE. The DNA for the CDR3 is TGTGCCAGCAGCGTAGGAGGGCAGGTCGGGCACGATACGCAGTATTTT. Encoded protein: CASSVGGQVGHDTQYF.

V is TRBV30 and J is TRBJ1-4, with 8 nucleotides matching TRBD1. Germline CDR1 reads GTSNPN; CDR2 reads SVGIG (reference sequence). V shed 2 bases, J shed 8 bases, and the junction held 13 bases outside the gene matches. The CDR3 totals 16 residues. CDR3 DNA: TGTGCCTGGAGTCCTTTAGGCGGACAGGGTCGAGAAAAACTGTTTTTT. This encodes CAWSPLGGQGREKLFF. Filled out from reference TRBV30 and TRBJ1-4, the complete variable domain reads SQTIHQWPATLVQPVGSPLSLECTVEGTSNPNLYWYRQAAGRGLQLLFYSVGIGQISSEVPQNLSASRPQDRQFILSSKKLLLSDSGFYLCAWSPLGGQGREKLFFGSGTQLSVL.

This chain joins TRBV6-5 and TRBJ1-1; 9 bases are a match to TRBD1. Germline V lookup: CDR1 MNHEY, CDR2 SVGAGI. J gave up 3 bases and V 1 base, and 6 bases lay outside the gene matches. The length of the CDR3 is 16 residues. The CDR3 DNA follows: TGTGCCAGCAGTTACTTACGACAGGGGGGATACACTGAAGCTTTCTTT. This translates into CASSYLRQGGYTEAFF.

This sequence joins TRBV23-1 and TRBJ1-2; TRBD1 matches 7 bases. TRBV23-1 is placed among ORFs of uncertain function. There are 13 residues in the CDR3. V dropped 6 bases and J dropped 8; count of bases not matched to a gene: 9. CDR3 sequence reads: CASSQGGIRGYTF. Written as DNA, the CDR3 is TGCGCCAGCAGCCAGGGGGGTATTAGGGGCTACACCTTC.

The CDR3 spells CASRKLEGSGELFF. CDR3 DNA: TGTGCCAGCCGTAAGCTGGAGGGGTCCGGGGAGCTGTTTTTT. V usage is TRBV6-4 and J usage is TRBJ2-2; possibly TRBD2 for D (6 bases). Germline V gene lookup returns CDR1 MRHNA and CDR2 SNTAGT. The CDR3 covers 14 residues. V lost 8 bases and J lost 6, with 16 bases in between.

This rearrangement joins TRBV4-2 to TRBJ1-2; possibly TRBD1 for D (5 bases). V was trimmed by 0 bases and J by 8 bases, leaving 13 bases between them. This CDR3 has 14 residues. The V gene's germline CDR1 is LGHNA and CDR2 YNFKEQ. The CDR3 protein is CASSQDQGLGGYTF. The CDR3 nucleotides read TGTGCCAGCAGCCAAGATCAGGGTCTCGGCGGCTACACCTTC.

This rearrangement joins TRBV7-3 to TRBJ2-1, with D possibly being TRBD2 (6 bases). The CDR3 has 15 residues. V was clipped by 1 base and J by 9 bases, with 16 bases between them. Germline V gene sequence: CDR1 SGHTA, CDR2 FQGTGA. In DNA form, the CDR3 reads TGTGCCAGCAGCTTAAAAAGGGCGGGGTCGGGTGAGCAGTTCTTC. Its protein is CASSLKRAGSGEQFF.

V is TRBV4-1 and J is TRBJ1-5, with a possible D match to TRBD1 (5 bases). The germline CDR1 and CDR2 sequences are MGHRA and YSYEKL. The germline V and J ends were trimmed by 3 bases and 1 base, with 13 bases remaining between them. The CDR3 length is 16 residues. The CDR3 DNA is TGCGCCAGCAGCCAGAGGGGCGGGGGGAGCAATCAGCCCCAGCATTTT. Translating it yields CASSQRGGGSNQPQHF.

This rearrangement joins TRBV27 to TRBJ1-5, with 9 bases matching TRBD1. Losses at the gene ends were 3 bases for V and 4 bases for J; bases not matched to a gene: 7. The V gene's germline CDR1 is MNHEY and CDR2 SMNVEV (reference sequence). CDR3 size: 16 residues. The CDR3 sequence: CASSLTGGLRNQPQHF. The CDR3 region has the DNA TGTGCCAGCAGTTTGACAGGGGGGCTCAGGAATCAGCCCCAGCATTTT.

The chain employs TRBV13 and TRBJ2-5, with 11 nucleotides matching TRBD2. CDR1 and CDR2 from the germline V gene are PRHDT and FYEKMQ (reference sequence). Trimming took 0 bases from V and 3 from J; bases not matched to a gene: 0. This CDR3 has 15 residues. As DNA, the CDR3 is TGTGCCAGCAGCTTAGGGACTAGCGGGGAAGAGACCCAGTACTTC. Protein product: CASSLGTSGEETQYF.

This clone has only a few counts. J is TRBJ1-5 and V is TRBV5-1, with 7 bases identical to TRBD1. The ends lost 6 bases at V and 2 bases at J; junction bases unmatched: 8. CDR3 length: 15 amino acids. Germline values: CDR1 SGHRS, CDR2 YFSETQ. CDR3 nucleotides: TGCGCCAGCATCTACAGGGGAAAGGGCAATCAGCCCCAGCATTTT. Protein product: CASIYRGKGNQPQHF.

The J gene is TRBJ1-5, the V gene TRBV7-8; no definite D call. The V and J ends lost 5 bases and 6 bases respectively, with 11 bases between them. Germline lookup yields CDR1 SGHVS and CDR2 FQNEAQ. This CDR3 is built from 13 residues. Written as DNA, the CDR3 is TGTGCCAGCAGCACCATCAACGGTCAGCCCCAGCATTTT. It is translated as CASSTINGQPQHF.

The chain joins TRBV7-9 to TRBJ1-2, with 9 bases matching TRBD1. V lost 3 bases and J lost 0; bases outside the gene matches: 5. The CDR3 has 16 residues. Germline V lookup: CDR1 SEHNR, CDR2 FQNEAQ (reference sequence). CDR3 DNA: TGTGCCAGCAGCTTTAGACAGGGGGGTACTAACTATGGCTACACCTTC. Encoded protein: CASSFRQGGTNYGYTF.